This TCR beta chain was identified during a study of CD8 T cells in ankylosing spondylitis. Whole-study findings and limits: Clones tied to disease were said to be significantly enriched in matched ankylosing spondylitis synovial fluid. One TCR beta motif, made up of about 8 highly homologous variants, appeared characteristic of ankylosing spondylitis blood. Within peripheral blood, clones linked to disease were CD8+ and relatively rare. Reports of some motif variants in reactive arthritis synovial fluid and blood predate this one.

On this clonotype: What it recognizes is unknown.

As the method for making TCR beta libraries, quantitative 5'-RACE with molecular barcodes was used. TCRdb analysed the 5' RACE reads with MiXCR anew, one entry per CDR3 protein. The repertoire consists of 800,000 to 900,000 distinct CDR3 sequences, with about 11% occurring once and the leading ten covering less than 0.65%. The CDR3 is made up of 13 amino acids. The V end lost 3 bases, the J end lost 5 bases, and 13 bases lay between the germline ends. Germline V gene sequence: CDR1 DFQATT, CDR2 SNEGSKA (reference sequence). The TCR comes from a male donor with ankylosing spondylitis. Sequencing input: blood, either unsorted or a sorted T cell fraction (not recorded which). The chain is built from TRBV20-1 and TRBJ1-2; tentative D call: TRBD1 (5 bases). CDR3 loop: CSARGGAPYGYTF. The CDR3 DNA sequence: TGCAGTGCTAGGGGCGGGGCTCCTTATGGCTACACCTTC.